These 27 T cell receptor beta chains were all obtained from the same sample, sequenced in a study of blood T cell repertoires in COVID-19. This table comes from immunoSEQ multiplex PCR, and its TCRdb copy is limited to in-frame clones, with some not included. The table shows 110,000 to 150,000 clones, with 84% occurring only once. Material for sequencing was peripheral blood. Every receptor here comes from a man between 60 and 70 years old with active or convalescent COVID-19.

V usage is TRBV4-1 and J usage is TRBJ2-3; 10 bases map to TRBD2. V shed 2 bases and J 0 bases; nucleotides not matched to a gene: 8. Germline CDR1 reads MGHRA; CDR2 reads YSYEKL. This CDR3 is built from 18 residues. The CDR3 DNA reads TGCGCCAGCAGCCAATCCCCCGGACTAGCGGCCAGCACAGATACGCAGTATTTT. This gives the protein CASSQSPGLAASTDTQYF.

The chain combines TRBV5-1 with TRBJ1-2; TRBD1 might be the D (6 bases). V was pared by 6 bases and J by 2 bases, with 17 bases between. This CDR3 is 15 amino acids long. The germline gives CDR1 SGHRS, CDR2 YFSETQ. CDR3 coding DNA: TGCGCCAGCACGCACCACGACAGGCCAAACTATGGCTACACCTTC. It encodes CASTHHDRPNYGYTF.

The chain couples TRBV19 to TRBJ1-1; 9 nucleotides line up with TRBD1. CDR3 length: 12 residues. Germline assignment: CDR1 LNHDA and CDR2 SQIVND (reference sequence). V dropped 6 bases and J dropped 12; count of bases not matched to a gene: 8. CDR3 DNA sequence: TGTGCCAGTAGGTCCGACAGGGGGGTCACTTTCTTT. Translating gives CASRSDRGVTFF.

The chain combines TRBV5-6 with TRBJ1-5; TRBD1 matches 11 bases. Germline CDR1 reads SGHDT; CDR2 reads YYEEEE. V was pared by 1 base and J by 6 bases, with 6 bases of the junction left unmatched. The CDR3 length is 16 residues. The CDR3 region is CASSLSPDRGLQPQHF. DNA for the CDR3: TGTGCCAGCAGCTTGAGTCCGGACAGGGGGCTTCAGCCCCAGCATTTT.

The chain recombines TRBV12-5 with TRBJ1-3, with D maybe TRBD1 (5 bases). In germline, CDR1 is LGHNT, CDR2 FRNRAP. CDR3 length: 17 residues. Trimming shortened V by 1 base and J by 0 bases, and 13 bases separated the two germline ends. The CDR3 sequence: CASGLARGLSSGNTIYF. The CDR3 coding sequence is TGTGCTAGTGGTTTGGCAAGGGGACTGAGCTCTGGAAACACCATATATTTT.

This clone was detected only a few times. The V gene is TRBV5-1, the J gene TRBJ1-4; the D is unclear. The CDR3 covers 12 residues. The V gene lost 6 bases and the J gene lost 6 bases, with 9 bases spanning the gap. The germline gives CDR1 SGHRS, CDR2 YFSETQ. CDR3 nucleotides: TGCGCCAGCAAACGGACTGATGAAAAACTGTTTTTT. Translation gives CASKRTDEKLFF.

The gene calls are TRBV7-2 and TRBJ1-1; D ambiguous. The CDR3 spans 13 residues. Germline CDR1 reads SGHTA; CDR2 reads FQGNSA. V lost 2 bases, J lost 0 bases, and 4 bases lay in between. In DNA, the CDR3 is TGTGCCAGCAGCTTATCCATGAACACTGAAGCTTTCTTT. Encoded protein: CASSLSMNTEAFF.

The table lists this clone with a few counts. This rearrangement joins TRBV5-1 to TRBJ1-4; 7 bases align to TRBD1. The J segment lost 0 bases and the V segment lost 5 bases, leaving 7 bases of the junction unmatched. The CDR3 is 16 amino acids. Germline V gene lookup returns CDR1 SGHRS and CDR2 YFSETQ. CDR3 protein: CASRLGQVATNEKLFF. The CDR3 nucleotides are TGCGCCAGCAGGCTTGGACAGGTTGCAACTAATGAAAAACTGTTTTTT. The full variable domain, its missing parts supplied by reference TRBV5-1 and TRBJ1-4, is KAGVTQTPRYLIKTRGQQVTLSCSPISGHRSVSWYQQTPGQGLQFLFEYFSETQRNKGNFPGRFSGRQFSNSRSEMNVSTLELGDSALYLCASRLGQVATNEKLFFGSGTQLSVL.

The V gene is TRBV10-3, the J gene TRBJ2-3, with D possibly matching TRBD2 (7 bases). The CDR3 has 15 amino acids. Per germline, CDR1 ENHRY and CDR2 SYGVKD. Trimming took 5 bases from V and 2 from J, leaving 14 bases between them. CDR3 sequence reads: CAISRGAQDTDTQYF. CDR3 DNA: TGTGCCATCAGTCGGGGGGCACAAGACACAGATACGCAGTATTTT.

The V gene is TRBV11-3, the J gene TRBJ1-3; D call uncertain. V was clipped by 8 bases and J by 4 bases, with 12 bases between them. Germline lookup yields CDR1 SGHNT and CDR2 YENEEA. The length of the CDR3 is 13 residues. The DNA for the CDR3 is TGTGCCAGCTCTAACCCCGGGGGAAACACCATATATTTT. Its translation is CASSNPGGNTIYF.

This clone was recorded a few times. CDR3 in amino acids: CASSYNSNYGYTF. The CDR3 DNA sequence: TGTGCCAGCAGTTATAACTCTAACTATGGCTACACCTTC. The chain employs TRBV6-5 and TRBJ1-2, with D hard to call. CDR1 MNHEY and CDR2 SVGAGI come from the germline V gene. The CDR3 consists of 13 residues. Between the trimmed V and J ends, which lost 3 bases and 0 bases, there was a span of 5 bases.

The rearrangement joins TRBV3-1 (or the pseudogene TRBV3-2) to TRBJ2-7; 7 bases line up with TRBD2. Per germline, CDR1 LGHDT and CDR2 YNNKEL (reference sequence). The V gene end was trimmed by 3 bases and the J gene end by 2 bases; junction bases not matched to a gene: 7. The CDR3 has 15 residues. The chain's CDR3 is CASSQAAGRTYEQYF. Written as DNA, the CDR3 is TGTGCCAGCAGCCAGGCAGCGGGGCGCACCTACGAGCAGTACTTC.

The chain combines TRBV28 with TRBJ1-2; D might be TRBD1 (5 bases). With 2 bases removed from V and 0 bases from J, the gap between germline ends came to 7 bases. This CDR3 has 14 residues. Germline-derived CDR1 and CDR2 are MDHEN and SYDVKM. The CDR3 protein is CASSLAGSNYGYTF. The CDR3 DNA reads TGTGCCAGCAGTTTAGCAGGGTCTAACTATGGCTACACCTTC.

The chain has TRBV7-2 and TRBJ2-3; D remains unclear. The germline CDR1 and CDR2 sequences are SGHTA and FQGNSA. The ends were cut back, 1 base at V and 0 bases at J, with 11 bases in the middle. There are 16 residues in the CDR3. For the CDR3, the DNA is TGTGCCAGCAGCTTAGGTGCTAGTACCAGCACAGATACGCAGTATTTT. Translating gives CASSLGASTSTDTQYF.

The rearrangement joins TRBV19 to TRBJ1-5; D is undetermined. The CDR3 runs 14 residues. The V gene lost 1 base and the J gene lost 5 bases, with 9 bases spanning the gap. Per the germline V gene, CDR1 is LNHDA and CDR2 is SQIVND (reference sequence). The CDR3 protein is CASSIGSPDQPQHF. CDR3 in DNA: TGTGCCAGTAGTATAGGTTCACCAGATCAGCCCCAGCATTTT.

The chain employs TRBV14 and TRBJ1-6; 7 nucleotides agree with TRBD1. Germline V gene lookup returns CDR1 SGHDN and CDR2 FVKESK. The CDR3 runs 18 residues. Trimming removed 1 base from V and 7 bases from J; junction bases left unmatched: 13. CDR3 DNA: TGTGCCAGCAGCCAAGGGGCGACAGGGTCCGGGCGGAATTCACCCCTCCACTTT. Translated, it gives CASSQGATGSGRNSPLHF.

This clone was seen a handful of times. The rearrangement uses TRBV29-1 and TRBJ1-2; no clear D. The CDR3 is 14 amino acids. The germline V gene has CDR1 SQVTM and CDR2 ANQGSEA. V was clipped by 7 bases and J by 5 bases, with 20 bases between them. This chain's CDR3 is CSAGSLGRPYGYTF. CDR3 nucleotides: TGCAGCGCCGGTAGCCTCGGCAGACCGTATGGCTACACCTTC.

This sequence joins TRBV5-6 and TRBJ1-2; no firm D call. In germline, CDR1 is SGHDT, CDR2 YYEEEE. CDR3 size: 14 residues. V shed 1 base and J shed 2 bases, with 9 bases lying between them. This chain's CDR3 is CASSLSISNYGYTF. The DNA for the CDR3 is TGTGCCAGCAGCTTGAGCATCTCCAACTATGGCTACACCTTC.

As for this clone: A junction boundary mismatches the germline segment, possibly from a read error. The V and J genes are TRBV5-4 and TRBJ2-3; D not resolved. The germline V gene has CDR1 SGHNT and CDR2 YYREEE (reference sequence). This CDR3 is 14 amino acids long. Here the CDR3 DNA reads TGTGCCAGCAGCTTGGGGAACCCCACAGATACGCGGTATTTT. Translating gives CASSLGNPTDTRYF. Drawing the rest from reference TRBV5-4 and TRBJ2-3, the complete variable domain is ETGVTQSPTHLIKTRGQQVTLRCSSQSGHNTVSWYQQALGQGPQFIFQYYREEENGRGNFPPRFSGLQFPNYSSELNVNALELDDSALYLCASSLGNPTDTRYFGPGTRLTVL.

This clone has just one count. J is TRBJ2-2 and V is TRBV6-5; unclear D gene. In germline, CDR1 is MNHEY, CDR2 SVGAGI. The CDR3 sequence is 12 residues long. The V and J ends lost 7 bases and 1 base respectively, with 4 bases between them. In DNA form, the CDR3 reads TGTGCCAGCACAGGGAACACCGGGGAGCTGTTTTTT. Its translation is CASTGNTGELFF.

The CDR3 here is CASSQEGENQGLPQHF. The DNA for the CDR3 is TGCGCCAGCAGCCAAGAGGGAGAAAACCAGGGGCTGCCCCAGCATTTT. V and J are TRBV4-1 and TRBJ1-5; TRBD1 is a possible D gene (6 bases). This CDR3 has 16 amino acids. Germline V gene data show CDR1 as MGHRA and CDR2 as YSYEKL. Between the trimmed V and J ends, which lost 0 bases and 9 bases, there was a span of 18 bases.

The chain couples TRBV20-1 to TRBJ2-1; D is ambiguous. The CDR3 is 11 amino acids. CDR1 is DFQATT and CDR2 is SNEGSKA in the germline V gene (reference sequence). V was shortened by 6 bases and J by 5 bases, with 8 bases between the two germline ends. CDR3: CSADSHNEQFF. DNA of the CDR3: TGCAGTGCCGACTCTCACAATGAGCAGTTCTTC.

The chain combines TRBV28 with TRBJ2-2, with 9 nucleotides matching TRBD1. CDR1 is MDHEN, CDR2 SYDVKM, per germline. The CDR3 contains 15 residues. Losses at the gene ends were 9 bases for V and 3 bases for J; bases not matched to a gene: 8. The CDR3 region is CASSGQGDHTGELFF. CDR3 nucleotide sequence: TGTGCCAGTTCGGGACAGGGAGATCACACCGGGGAGCTGTTTTTT.

The V gene is TRBV29-1, the J gene TRBJ2-3; D possibly corresponds to TRBD2 (7 bases). The CDR3 extends over 17 amino acids. V lost 0 bases and J lost 1, with 17 bases in between. Germline lookup yields CDR1 SQVTM and CDR2 ANQGSEA. The CDR3 DNA sequence: TGCAGCGTTGAAGATAGGGGGGGGTCTGGCGGCACAGATACGCAGTATTTT. Its translation: CSVEDRGGSGGTDTQYF.

The chain uses TRBV5-1 and TRBJ2-2; 11 nucleotides line up with TRBD2. J lost 4 bases, V lost 1 base, and 3 bases had no gene match. In germline, CDR1 is SGHRS, CDR2 YFSETQ. CDR3 length equals 16 residues. The CDR3 is CASSLTGTSGTGELFF. DNA of the CDR3: TGCGCCAGCAGCTTGACCGGGACTAGCGGCACCGGGGAGCTGTTTTTT.

The chain has TRBV11-2 and TRBJ2-2; perhaps TRBD2 as D (5 bases). Germline values: CDR1 SGHAT, CDR2 FQNNGV. CDR3 size: 16 residues. Trimming cost V 2 bases and J 4 bases, with 14 bases left between them. CDR3 sequence: CASSLFTRMVTGELFF. The CDR3 DNA sequence: TGTGCCAGCAGCTTATTCACTAGGATGGTCACCGGGGAGCTGTTTTTT.

The CDR3 nucleotides are TGTGCCAGCAGGGTGGGGACTAGCGGGAGAGGGGAGACCCAGTACTTC. As protein: CASRVGTSGRGETQYF. The chain carries TRBV2 and TRBJ2-5; 14 bases agree with TRBD2. From germline, CDR1 is SNHLY and CDR2 FYNNEI. CDR3 length equals 16 residues. V was clipped by 6 bases and J by 5 bases; unmatched bases: 8.